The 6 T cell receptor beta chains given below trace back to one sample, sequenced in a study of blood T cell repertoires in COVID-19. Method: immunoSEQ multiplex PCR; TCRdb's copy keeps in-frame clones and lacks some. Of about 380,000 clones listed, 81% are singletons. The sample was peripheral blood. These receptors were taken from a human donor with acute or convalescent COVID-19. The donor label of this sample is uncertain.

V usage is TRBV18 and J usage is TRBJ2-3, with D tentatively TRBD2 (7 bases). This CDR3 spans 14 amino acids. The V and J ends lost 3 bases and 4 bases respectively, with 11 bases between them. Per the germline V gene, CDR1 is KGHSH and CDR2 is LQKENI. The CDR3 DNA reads TGTGCCAGCTCACCGGGGGGGGGCGCAGATACGCAGTATTTT. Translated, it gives CASSPGGGADTQYF. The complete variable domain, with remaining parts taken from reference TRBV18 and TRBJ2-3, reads NAGVMQNPRHLVRRRGQEARLRCSPMKGHSHVYWYRQLPEEGLKFMVYLQKENIIDESGMPKERFSAEFPKEGPSILRIQQVVRGDSAAYFCASSPGGGADTQYFGPGTRLTVL.

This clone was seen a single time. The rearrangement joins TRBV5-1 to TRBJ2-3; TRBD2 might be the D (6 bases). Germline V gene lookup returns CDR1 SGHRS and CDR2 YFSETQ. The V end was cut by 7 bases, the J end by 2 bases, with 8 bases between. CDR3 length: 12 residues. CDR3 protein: CASGRDTDTQYF. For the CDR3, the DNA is TGCGCCAGCGGGCGGGACACAGATACGCAGTATTTT.

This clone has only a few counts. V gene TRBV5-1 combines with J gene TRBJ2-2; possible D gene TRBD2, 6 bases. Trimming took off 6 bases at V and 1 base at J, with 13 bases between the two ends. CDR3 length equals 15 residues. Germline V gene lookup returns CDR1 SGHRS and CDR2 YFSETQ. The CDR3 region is CASTGGALNTGELFF. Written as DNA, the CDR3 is TGCGCCAGCACCGGGGGTGCCCTGAACACCGGGGAGCTGTTTTTT.

The CDR3 sequence: CAWTSGGLSYEQYF. The CDR3 nucleotides are TGTGCCTGGACTAGCGGGGGGCTTTCCTACGAGCAGTACTTC. The chain employs TRBV30 and TRBJ2-7; 11 bases fit TRBD2. The CDR3 loop spans 14 amino acids. The V and J ends lost 4 bases and 1 base, in that order; junction bases with no gene match: 3. Germline CDR1 reads GTSNPN; CDR2 reads SVGIG (reference sequence).

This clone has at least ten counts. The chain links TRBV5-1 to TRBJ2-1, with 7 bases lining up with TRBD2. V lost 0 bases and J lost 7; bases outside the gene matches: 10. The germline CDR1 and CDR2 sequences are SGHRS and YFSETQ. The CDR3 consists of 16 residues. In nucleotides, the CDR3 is TGCGCCAGCAGCTTGGCCGGGGGGAGGAGTAAAAATGAGCAGTTCTTC. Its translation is CASSLAGGRSKNEQFF.

This CDR3 reads CASSQDWSGGGRNEQFF. CDR3 sequence (DNA): TGTGCCAGCAGCCAAGATTGGAGCGGGGGGGGTAGGAATGAGCAGTTCTTC. The chain has TRBV4-2 and TRBJ2-1; 10 nucleotides align to TRBD2. Trimming at V came to 0 bases and at J to 7 bases, leaving 9 bases not matched to a gene. The CDR3 length is 17 residues. CDR1 and CDR2 from the germline V gene are LGHNA and YNFKEQ.